A selection of T cell receptor beta chains follows, all from one sample in a study of control samples from healthy donors and cancer patients. Sequencing used immunoSEQ multiplex PCR; TCRdb keeps in-frame clones, though not all of them. This sample has some 120,000 clones, with around 90% found just once. The sequencing sample was made of blood. These receptors came from a man aged 45 to 65 in good health. Both conserved end residues are part of each CDR3. A D gene is named only where the DNA matches it firmly. Size is omitted from some rows. Given values are once, few, many or a class for expanded clones.

j_call clone_size v_call d_call cdr3_nt cdr3_aa
TRBJ1-2 NA TRBV7-2 NA TGTGCCAGCAGCATGTCGACAGACTATGGCTACACCTTC CASSMSTDYGYTF
TRBJ2-3 NA TRBV5-6 TRBD2 TGTGCCAGCAGCCCCTGGACTAGCGGAATTACCACAGATACGCAGTATTTT CASSPWTSGITTDTQYF
TRBJ2-1 NA TRBV2 NA TGTGCCAGCAGTGACAAACAGGGCTCCTACAATGAGCAGTTCTTC CASSDKQGSYNEQFF
TRBJ2-1 NA TRBV10-3 NA TGTGCCATCAGTGAGTATCCGGGGGCCTACAATGAGCAGTTCTTC CAISEYPGAYNEQFF
TRBJ2-7 NA TRBV6-2/TRBV6-3 NA TGTGCCAGCAGTTTGGGCTACGAGCAGTACTTC CASSLGYEQYF
TRBJ2-7 NA TRBV11-2 NA TGTGCCAGCAGCTTAGTATCCAGGGAAGGCTACGAGCAGTACTTC CASSLVSREGYEQYF
TRBJ1-4 NA TRBV10-3 TRBD1 TGTGCCATCAGGCCTCATGGACAGGATGAAAAACTGTTTTTT CAIRPHGQDEKLFF
TRBJ1-1 NA TRBV30 NA TGTGCCTGGAGGTCGGGAAACACTGAAGCTTTCTTT CAWRSGNTEAFF
TRBJ1-4 NA TRBV3-1/TRBV3-2 TRBD1 TGTGCCAGCAGCCAAGATGGGGGTAGGGGGCGTGAAAAACTGTTTTTT CASSQDGGRGREKLFF
TRBJ2-7 once TRBV19 TRBD1 TGTGCCAGTAGATCCCCCAGACAGGGGAGGCCCTACGAGCAGTACTTC CASRSPRQGRPYEQYF
TRBJ2-6 NA TRBV18 NA TGTGCCAGCTTCCCCGGTTACTCAAACCTCTCTGGGGCCAACGTCCTGACTTTC CASFPGYSNLSGANVLTF
TRBJ2-7 NA TRBV2 NA TGTGCCAGCAGAATCTACGAGCAGTACTTC CASRIYEQYF
TRBJ1-2 NA TRBV19 TRBD1 TGTGCCAGCCTACCGCTCCAGGGGGCGAAAGGGGGCTACACCTTC CASLPLQGAKGGYTF
TRBJ1-1 NA TRBV7-8 NA TGTGCCAGCAGCGCCGATGTGAACACTGAAGCTTTCTTT CASSADVNTEAFF
TRBJ2-7 NA TRBV10-2 TRBD1 TGCGCCAGCAGTGAGCCCCGACAGGGGATGGACGAGCAGTACTTC CASSEPRQGMDEQYF
TRBJ1-1 NA TRBV18 NA TGTGCCAGCTCATTGGACGTGAACACTGAAGCTTTCTTT CASSLDVNTEAFF
TRBJ1-2 NA TRBV5-6 NA TGTGCCAGCAGCTTGGGGGAGTACTATGGCCACACCTTC CASSLGEYYGHTF
TRBJ2-7 NA TRBV18 TRBD1 TGTGCCAGCTCACCAAAGGACAGGGGCTACGAGCAGTACTTC CASSPKDRGYEQYF
TRBJ1-5 once TRBV19 NA TGTGCCAGTAGTACACGAAGGCAGTATCAGCCCCAGCATTTT CASSTRRQYQPQHF
TRBJ2-7 NA TRBV19 NA TGTGCCAGTAGTACTTTGCCCGGGACCACCTACGAGCAGTACTTC CASSTLPGTTYEQYF
TRBJ1-2 NA TRBV5-1 NA TGCGCCAGCAGAACGACAGATGACTATGGCTACACCTTC CASRTTDDYGYTF
TRBJ2-1 NA TRBV2 NA TGTGCCAGCACTCCGACTGGTCCTTCCTACAATGAGCAGTTCTTC CASTPTGPSYNEQFF
TRBJ1-2 NA TRBV19 NA TGTGCCAGTAGCCTGGTGATGGGAAAGGGATATGGCTACACCTTC CASSLVMGKGYGYTF